What follows are 30 T cell receptor beta chains derived from one specimen sequenced in a study of PD-L1 blockade in urothelial cancer. The sample's time point: pretreatment peripheral blood. Method: immunoSEQ multiplex PCR; TCRdb's copy keeps in-frame clones and lacks some. This table holds about 70,000 clones, 85% to 90% found once. This sample comprised PBMCs, obtained around atezolizumab (anti-PD-L1) treatment. The receptors were sampled from a man between 70 and 80 years old with urothelial cancer.

This clone came up a few times. This rearrangement joins TRBV9 to TRBJ2-2, with unresolved D. CDR1 SGDLS and CDR2 YYNGEE come from the germline V gene. The CDR3 is 12 amino acids. The V end lost 5 bases, the J end lost 8 bases, and 10 bases lay between the germline ends. This CDR3 is CASSSFAGELFF. The DNA for the CDR3 is TGTGCCAGCAGTAGTTTTGCGGGGGAGCTGTTTTTT.

V gene TRBV6-1 combines with J gene TRBJ1-1; TRBD1 matches at 7 bases. This CDR3 is 13 amino acids long. With V trimmed by 7 bases and J by 4 bases, 6 bases remained unmatched. The germline CDR1 and CDR2 sequences are MNHNS and SASEGT. This chain's CDR3 is CASTKGARTEAFF. DNA for the CDR3: TGTGCCAGCACCAAGGGGGCGCGCACTGAAGCTTTCTTT.

The rearrangement uses TRBV15 and TRBJ2-4; TRBD1 might be the D (7 bases). Germline loops: CDR1 LNHNV, CDR2 YYDKDF (reference sequence). The CDR3 spans 16 residues. V was pared by 1 base and J by 6 bases, with 16 bases between. The DNA for the CDR3 is TGTGCCACCAGCAGAGGGACCGGGGGACAGTTAAACATTCAGTACTTC. Translation gives CATSRGTGGQLNIQYF. Based on the CDR3 plus reference TRBV15 and TRBJ2-4, the full variable domain is DAMVIQNPRYQVTQFGKPVTLSCSQTLNHNVMYWYQQKSSQAPKLLFHYYDKDFNNEADTPDNFQSRRPNTSFCFLDIRSPGLGDTAMYLCATSRGTGGQLNIQYFGAGTRLSVL.

The genes are TRBV5-4 and TRBJ2-3; 13 nucleotides agree with TRBD2. V was clipped by 4 bases and J by 0 bases; unmatched bases: 8. This CDR3 is 18 amino acids long. CDR1 and CDR2 from the germline V gene are SGHNT and YYREEE (reference sequence). The CDR3 is CASSPGTSGTPSTDTQYF. The CDR3 DNA reads as TGTGCCAGCAGCCCCGGGACTAGCGGGACCCCTAGCACAGATACGCAGTATTTT.

V is TRBV28 and J is TRBJ2-7; D ambiguous. The CDR3 contains 11 residues. The V end lost 3 bases, the J end lost 7 bases, and 7 bases lay between the germline ends. Per germline, CDR1 MDHEN and CDR2 SYDVKM. CDR3 in amino acids: CASSLGREQYF. The CDR3 nucleotides read TGTGCCAGCAGTTTGGGCAGGGAGCAGTACTTC.

This chain links TRBV11-2 with TRBJ2-3; D is perhaps TRBD2 (5 bases). The CDR3 has 15 residues. V was clipped by 2 bases and J by 2 bases, with 11 bases between them. Per the germline V gene, CDR1 is SGHAT and CDR2 is FQNNGV. The CDR3 region has the DNA TGTGCCAGCAGCTTATCTAGCAGATACACAGATACGCAGTATTTT. Translated, it gives CASSLSSRYTDTQYF.

The V call is TRBV18, the J call TRBJ2-1; 13 bases line up with TRBD2. With V trimmed by 0 bases and J by 7 bases, 0 bases remained unmatched. The CDR3 extends over 15 amino acids. Per the germline V gene, CDR1 is KGHSH and CDR2 is LQKENI. The CDR3 loop reads CASSPPTSGRNEQFF. The CDR3 nucleotides read TGTGCCAGCTCACCACCGACTAGCGGGAGGAATGAGCAGTTCTTC.

The V gene is TRBV28, the J gene TRBJ2-7; unclear D gene. This CDR3 has 13 amino acids. Germline lookup yields CDR1 MDHEN and CDR2 SYDVKM. The ends were cut back, 6 bases at V and 7 bases at J, with 16 bases in the middle. The CDR3 protein is CASSPPSYEEQYF. The CDR3 DNA follows: TGTGCCAGCAGCCCCCCATCCTACGAGGAGCAGTACTTC.

The CDR3 loop reads CASGAQQGTYGYTF. CDR3 nucleotides: TGTGCCAGTGGGGCCCAACAGGGAACCTATGGCTACACCTTC. The gene calls are TRBV19 and TRBJ1-2; TRBD1 is a possible D gene (6 bases). V dropped 8 bases and J dropped 4 bases, with 17 bases sitting between them. Germline CDR1 and CDR2: LNHDA and SQIVND (reference sequence). The CDR3 contains 14 residues.

The chain joins TRBV11-2 to TRBJ2-1; D is unresolved. The CDR3 has 12 amino acids. Germline V CDR1 and CDR2: SGHAT, FQNNGV. Trimming took 2 bases from V and 8 from J, leaving 7 bases between them. The DNA for the CDR3 is TGTGCCAGCAGCTTACGAGTCCATGAGCAGTTCTTC. Its translation: CASSLRVHEQFF.

This rearrangement joins TRBV5-1 to TRBJ2-2; weak D call: TRBD2 (5 bases). Germline CDR1 SGHRS, CDR2 YFSETQ. V was cut by 6 bases and J by 0 bases, with 9 bases left in between. The CDR3 contains 14 residues. The CDR3 DNA follows: TGCGCCAGCACCTTCGGGACGAACACCGGGGAGCTGTTTTTT. This sequence encodes CASTFGTNTGELFF.

This rearrangement joins TRBV11-2 to TRBJ2-3; D ambiguous. The V gene lost 4 bases and the J gene lost 2 bases, with 4 bases spanning the gap. Germline loops: CDR1 SGHAT, CDR2 FQNNGV. CDR3 length equals 12 residues. Written as DNA, the CDR3 is TGTGCCAGCAGCTCCTCCACAGATACGCAGTATTTT. Translating it yields CASSSSTDTQYF.

The chain recombines TRBV19 with TRBJ2-3; the match to TRBD2 covers 10 bases. CDR1 is LNHDA, CDR2 SQIVND, per germline (reference sequence). CDR3 length: 16 amino acids. V trimming: 2 bases; J trimming: 2 bases; junction bases outside the gene matches: 4. As DNA, the CDR3 is TGTGCCAGTAGTATATCTAGCGGGAGAGTCACAGATACGCAGTATTTT. Translated, it gives CASSISSGRVTDTQYF. Combining the CDR3 with reference TRBV19 and TRBJ2-3 gives the whole variable domain DGGITQSPKYLFRKEGQNVTLSCEQNLNHDAMYWYRQDPGQGLRLIYYSQIVNDFQKGDIAEGYSVSREKKESFPLTVTSAQKNPTAFYLCASSISSGRVTDTQYFGPGTRLTVL.

The chain recombines TRBV6-1 with TRBJ2-5; 7 bases align to TRBD2. The CDR3 totals 14 residues. The V and J ends lost 5 bases and 5 bases, in that order; junction bases with no gene match: 8. CDR1 and CDR2 from the germline V gene are MNHNS and SASEGT. CDR3 sequence reads: CASSSYGGRETQYF. CDR3 nucleotide sequence: TGTGCCAGCAGTTCCTACGGGGGGAGGGAGACCCAGTACTTC.

The genes are TRBV18 and TRBJ2-7, with 9 bases fitting TRBD2. Germline-derived CDR1 and CDR2 are KGHSH and LQKENI. V shed 1 base, J shed 7 bases, and the junction held 5 bases outside the gene matches. This CDR3 is built from 14 residues. The CDR3 loop reads CASSPLAGVEEQYF. In DNA, the CDR3 is TGTGCCAGCTCACCACTAGCGGGAGTTGAGGAGCAGTACTTC.

Only one count was recorded for this clone. This sequence joins TRBV27 and TRBJ1-4; 9 bases are a match to TRBD1. J lost 5 bases, V lost 2 bases, and 3 bases had no gene match. This CDR3 comprises 15 residues. The germline V gene encodes CDR1 MNHEY and CDR2 SMNVEV (reference sequence). The CDR3 coding sequence is TGTGCCAGCAGTTTAGGACAGGGGCAGAATGAAAAACTGTTTTTT. Protein: CASSLGQGQNEKLFF.

The rearrangement uses TRBV29-1 and TRBJ2-5, with TRBD1 matching over 8 bases. This CDR3 contains 14 residues. CDR1 SQVTM and CDR2 ANQGSEA come from the germline V gene. J gave up 8 bases and V 6 bases, and 14 bases lay outside the gene matches. The CDR3 loop reads CSVGERTGGNTQYF. CDR3 DNA sequence: TGCAGCGTGGGGGAGAGAACAGGGGGGAACACCCAGTACTTC.

V usage is TRBV9 and J usage is TRBJ2-1; D remains ambiguous. From germline, CDR1 is SGDLS and CDR2 YYNGEE. This CDR3 contains 17 residues. V lost 0 bases to trimming and J lost 0 bases, with 13 bases between them. The CDR3 DNA is TGTGCCAGCAGCGTAGGACTTGGCGGAGCCTCCTACAATGAGCAGTTCTTC. Protein sequence: CASSVGLGGASYNEQFF. The complete variable domain, with remaining parts taken from reference TRBV9 and TRBJ2-1, reads DSGVTQTPKHLITATGQRVTLRCSPRSGDLSVYWYQQSLDQGLQFLIQYYNGEERAKGNILERFSAQQFPDLHSELNLSSLELGDSALYFCASSVGLGGASYNEQFFGPGTRLTVL.

This clone is a singleton in its sample. The rearrangement uses TRBV9 and TRBJ2-1; 10 nucleotides agree with TRBD2. The V gene's germline CDR1 is SGDLS and CDR2 YYNGEE. The CDR3 is 15 residues long. V lost 4 bases to trimming and J lost 0 bases; unmatched junction nucleotides: 1. CDR3 sequence reads: CASSPSGSSYNEQFF. CDR3 coding DNA: TGTGCCAGCAGCCCTAGCGGGAGCTCCTACAATGAGCAGTTCTTC.

This chain joins TRBV2 and TRBJ1-1; 8 bases align to TRBD1. V lost 6 bases, J lost 1 base, and 4 bases stayed unmatched. The length of the CDR3 is 14 residues. Germline V gene lookup returns CDR1 SNHLY and CDR2 FYNNEI. CDR3 sequence reads: CASRSGTGNTEAFF. The CDR3 coding sequence is TGTGCCAGCAGGAGCGGGACAGGGAACACTGAAGCTTTCTTT.

The chain uses TRBV5-8 and TRBJ2-2; TRBD1 might be the D (6 bases). CDR1 is SGHTS, CDR2 YDEGEE, per germline. The CDR3 has 15 amino acids. V dropped 4 bases and J dropped 3 bases, with 13 bases sitting between them. The CDR3 spells CASSPGTFYTGELFF. CDR3 nucleotide sequence: TGTGCCAGCAGCCCGGGGACATTCTACACCGGGGAGCTGTTTTTT.

V usage is TRBV15 and J usage is TRBJ2-1; no firm D call. Germline V gene data show CDR1 as LNHNV and CDR2 as YYDKDF (reference sequence). This CDR3 comprises 15 residues. Trimming cost V 1 base and J 8 bases, with 15 bases left between them. The CDR3 reads CATSRVQVSIDEQFF. The CDR3 nucleotides read TGTGCCACCAGCAGAGTTCAGGTTTCAATCGATGAGCAGTTCTTC.

This clone was seen only once. The rearrangement joins TRBV19 to TRBJ2-3; 7 positions agree with TRBD2. CDR3 size: 14 residues. The trim removed 5 bases at V and 7 bases at J, leaving 9 bases unmatched. Germline V gene sequence: CDR1 LNHDA, CDR2 SQIVND (reference sequence). The CDR3 here is CASSPLGGRNTQYF. The CDR3 DNA reads as TGTGCCAGTAGTCCTCTGGGGGGGAGGAATACGCAGTATTTT. Supplemented by reference TRBV19 and TRBJ2-3, the full variable domain reads DGGITQSPKYLFRKEGQNVTLSCEQNLNHDAMYWYRQDPGQGLRLIYYSQIVNDFQKGDIAEGYSVSREKKESFPLTVTSAQKNPTAFYLCASSPLGGRNTQYFGPGTRLTVL.

This rearrangement joins TRBV29-1 to TRBJ2-5; 8 positions agree with TRBD2. Per the germline V gene, CDR1 is SQVTM and CDR2 is ANQGSEA. V shed 6 bases, J shed 5 bases, and the junction held 8 bases outside the gene matches. CDR3 length: 13 amino acids. CDR3 loop: CSVSGASGETQYF. Here the CDR3 DNA reads TGCAGCGTGTCTGGGGCTAGCGGGGAGACCCAGTACTTC.

The chain uses TRBV6-6 and TRBJ2-7, with D possibly being TRBD2 (5 bases). V was clipped by 6 bases and J by 6 bases, with 15 bases between them. The CDR3 covers 13 residues. The germline V gene encodes CDR1 MNHNY and CDR2 SVGAGI (reference sequence). CDR3 in DNA: TGTGCCAGCAGCCAATCTGGCGGAGGCGAGCAGTACTTC. Translation: CASSQSGGGEQYF.

The rearrangement links TRBV5-6 to TRBJ1-2; D ambiguous. The CDR3 loop spans 13 amino acids. Germline V gives CDR1 SGHDT, CDR2 YYEEEE. Trimming pared 4 bases from V and 4 bases from J, leaving 11 bases between. CDR3 loop: CASSQRAPYGYTF. In DNA form, the CDR3 reads TGTGCCAGCAGCCAGCGGGCCCCCTATGGCTACACCTTC.

The V call is TRBV2, the J call TRBJ2-7, with 8 bases that match TRBD2. Germline V gene lookup returns CDR1 SNHLY and CDR2 FYNNEI. The length of the CDR3 is 14 residues. V lost 4 bases, J lost 4 bases, and 6 bases stayed unmatched. The chain's CDR3 is CASSVGTSSYEQYF. The DNA for the CDR3 is TGTGCCAGCAGTGTCGGGACTAGTTCATACGAGCAGTACTTC.

The chain joins TRBV6-1 to TRBJ1-3; 7 bases match TRBD1. Per the germline V gene, CDR1 is MNHNS and CDR2 is SASEGT. This CDR3 region has 14 residues. The J segment lost 4 bases and the V segment lost 2 bases, leaving 2 bases of the junction unmatched. As DNA, the CDR3 is TGTGCCAGCAGTGAAAGGGGACAGGGAAACACCATATATTTT. Translating it yields CASSERGQGNTIYF.

The rearrangement joins TRBV18 to TRBJ2-3; 7 positions match TRBD1. Germline CDR1 and CDR2: KGHSH and LQKENI. The CDR3 is 15 residues long. V lost 6 bases, J lost 1 base, and 7 bases stayed unmatched. The CDR3 sequence: CASSPGQIGTDTQYF. CDR3 nucleotide sequence: TGTGCCAGCTCTCCGGGACAGATAGGCACAGATACGCAGTATTTT.

This clone was observed once. The chain combines TRBV5-1 with TRBJ1-6, with 11 bases lining up with TRBD1. V gave up 3 bases and J gave up 5 bases; unmatched junction bases: 4. Per germline, CDR1 SGHRS and CDR2 YFSETQ. This CDR3 spans 16 amino acids. In nucleotides, the CDR3 is TGCGCCAGCAGCTACACGGGACAGGGGGATAATTCACCCCTCCACTTT. Amino acid sequence: CASSYTGQGDNSPLHF.